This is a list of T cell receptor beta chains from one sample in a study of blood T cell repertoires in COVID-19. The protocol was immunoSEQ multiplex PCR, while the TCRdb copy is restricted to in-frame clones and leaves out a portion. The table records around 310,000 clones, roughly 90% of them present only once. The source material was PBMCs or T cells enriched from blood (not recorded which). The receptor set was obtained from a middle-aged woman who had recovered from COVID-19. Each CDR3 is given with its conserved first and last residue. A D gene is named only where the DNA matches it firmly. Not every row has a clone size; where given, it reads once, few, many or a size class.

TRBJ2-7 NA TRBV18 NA CASSPATTSYEQYF TGTGCCAGCTCACCAGCAACAACCTCCTACGAGCAGTACTTC
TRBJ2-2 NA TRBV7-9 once CASSLVRGGNTGELFF TGTGCCAGCAGCTTAGTCAGAGGCGGGAACACCGGGGAGCTGTTTTTT
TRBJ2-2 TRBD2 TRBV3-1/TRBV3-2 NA CASRGTTSNTGELFF TGTGCCAGCAGGGGGACTACTTCGAACACCGGGGAGCTGTTTTTT
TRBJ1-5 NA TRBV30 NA CAWSWQGQYGSNQPQHF TGTGCCTGGAGTTGGCAGGGGCAATATGGTAGCAATCAGCCCCAGCATTTT
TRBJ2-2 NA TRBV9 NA CASSPRTEANTGELFF TGTGCCAGCAGCCCCAGGACAGAAGCTAACACCGGGGAGCTGTTTTTT
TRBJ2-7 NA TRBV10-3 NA CATTRTQSSYEQYF TGTGCCACCACTAGAACCCAGAGCTCCTACGAGCAGTACTTC
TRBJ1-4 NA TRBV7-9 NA CASRLPEGDDEKLFF TGTGCCAGCAGACTTCCCGAGGGGGATGATGAAAAACTGTTTTTT
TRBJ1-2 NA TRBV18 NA CASSPDDRPGLKLAYYGYTF TGTGCCAGCTCACCAGATGACAGGCCTGGGCTAAAGTTGGCGTACTATGGCTACACCTTC
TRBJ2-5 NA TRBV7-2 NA CASSARAGLQETQYF TGTGCCAGCAGCGCCCGCGCGGGGTTACAAGAGACCCAGTACTTC
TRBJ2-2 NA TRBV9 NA CASSVSGASTGELFF TGTGCCAGCAGCGTTTCAGGGGCTAGCACCGGGGAGCTGTTTTTT